This T cell receptor beta chain was observed in a study of shared clonotypes between healthy human individuals. General study points: Generation probabilities were higher for clonotypes shared across all four sorted-subset donors than for unshared ones.

Remarks on this clone: The antigen remains unidentified.

Germline-derived CDR1 and CDR2 are MNHNS and SASEGT. The CDR3 consists of 19 residues. V shed 3 bases and J 0 bases; nucleotides not matched to a gene: 11. DNA at approximately 200 ng, tens of thousands of T cell genomes, went into sorted-subset replicate PCRs. This table comes from immunoSEQ multiplex PCR, and its TCRdb copy is limited to in-frame clones, with some not included. Here the sample spans about 1,500,000 clones, approximately 97% being singletons. Specimen: naive CD4+ T cells sorted from blood. Subset meaning: CD45RA+ positively selected. The chain recombines TRBV6-1 with TRBJ2-6; 7 positions match TRBD1. This clonotype was obtained from a man aged 25-45 years in good health. CDR3 nucleotides: TGTGCCAGCAGTGAGTTGAGGACAGGATACTCCTCTGGGGCCAACGTCCTGACTTTC. Amino acid sequence: CASSELRTGYSSGANVLTF.